The 11 T cell receptor beta chains presented below share a single source sample, sequenced in a study of shared clonotypes between healthy human individuals. CD45RO-negative CD8 cells positively selected for CCR7 made up the naive population, which excluded terminally differentiated effector memory CD45RA+ cells. TCRdb keeps only in-frame clones here, not all; method: immunoSEQ multiplex PCR. The sample has just over 2,000,000 clones, about 95% seen once. Specimen: naive CD8+ T cells sorted from blood. The receptor source for this set is a man aged 18 to 29 in good health.

This clone has just one count. This chain connects TRBV4-2 to TRBJ2-7; 7 positions match TRBD2. The V and J ends lost 4 bases and 5 bases, in that order; junction bases with no gene match: 11. Germline CDR1 and CDR2: LGHNA and YNFKEQ. This CDR3 spans 15 amino acids. The CDR3 spells CASSPLVGGNHEQYF. CDR3 sequence (DNA): TGTGCCAGCAGCCCCTTGGTGGGGGGGAACCACGAGCAGTACTTC.

The chain carries TRBV13 and TRBJ2-5; D not resolved. V gave up 6 bases and J gave up 2 bases, with 10 bases separating them. This CDR3 comprises 13 residues. Germline V gene sequence: CDR1 PRHDT, CDR2 FYEKMQ (reference sequence). The CDR3: CASSPPRQETQYF. The CDR3 DNA reads as TGTGCCAGCAGTCCCCCCCGGCAAGAGACCCAGTACTTC.

As concerns this clone: The same CDR3 arises from other DNA sequences in this sample as well. The chain links TRBV9 to TRBJ2-7; D is uncertain. Germline values: CDR1 SGDLS, CDR2 YYNGEE. This CDR3 comprises 14 residues. V lost 0 bases to trimming and J lost 3 bases, with 10 bases between them. This CDR3 is CASSVGAGVYEQYF. The CDR3 nucleotides read TGTGCCAGCAGCGTAGGGGCAGGAGTCTACGAGCAGTACTTC.

The chain couples TRBV7-9 to TRBJ2-5, with a possible D match to TRBD2 (5 bases). The DNA matches TRBJ2-7 better at its end, which makes the J call doubtful. CDR3 size: 15 residues. In germline, CDR1 is SEHNR, CDR2 FQNEAQ (reference sequence). CDR3 DNA: TGTGCCAGCAGCTTAGGGGTTAGCGTAACCTACGAGCAGTACTTC. It specifies CASSLGVSVTYEQYF.

As concerns this clone: This sample also contains other DNA sequences that code for the same CDR3. The chain has TRBV11-2 and TRBJ2-1; D remains unclear. With 3 bases removed from V and 4 bases from J, the gap between germline ends came to 4 bases. The CDR3 covers 12 residues. CDR1 is SGHAT and CDR2 is FQNNGV in the germline V gene. The CDR3 DNA reads TGTGCCAGCAGCTTGGGGTACAATGAGCAGTTCTTC. Its translation is CASSLGYNEQFF.

This rearrangement joins TRBV7-9 to TRBJ1-2; no clear D. V lost 4 bases to trimming and J lost 6 bases, with 21 bases between them. Germline CDR1 and CDR2: SEHNR and FQNEAQ (reference sequence). The CDR3 contains 16 residues. The CDR3 sequence is CASSSADPLPTDGYTF. The CDR3 DNA is TGTGCCAGCAGCTCGGCGGACCCTCTTCCAACAGATGGCTACACCTTC.

The V and J genes are TRBV13 and TRBJ1-2, with a possible D match to TRBD1 (5 bases). Germline CDR1 is PRHDT and CDR2 is FYEKMQ (reference sequence). The CDR3 runs 13 residues. Trimming cost V 7 bases and J 8 bases, with 17 bases left between them. CDR3 DNA sequence: TGTGCCAGCACCCCACCTGGGGCGGGGGGCTACACCTTC. This codes for CASTPPGAGGYTF.

V and J are TRBV5-6 and TRBJ1-2, with no clear D. The germline V gene has CDR1 SGHDT and CDR2 YYEEEE. V gave up 4 bases and J gave up 3 bases, with 10 bases separating them. The CDR3 consists of 13 residues. This CDR3 reads CASSGGTYYGYTF. DNA of the CDR3: TGTGCCAGCAGCGGAGGCACGTACTATGGCTACACCTTC.

V usage is TRBV5-1 and J usage is TRBJ2-7, with 13 bases aligning to TRBD2. CDR3 length: 16 amino acids. The V gene end was trimmed by 3 bases and the J gene end by 6 bases; junction bases not matched to a gene: 9. Germline V CDR1 and CDR2: SGHRS, YFSETQ. The CDR3 DNA is TGCGCCAGCAGCTGGGGCCCTGGACTAGCGGGGGCCGAGCAGTACTTC. Amino acid sequence: CASSWGPGLAGAEQYF. Full variable domain (missing parts from reference TRBV5-1 and TRBJ2-7): KAGVTQTPRYLIKTRGQQVTLSCSPISGHRSVSWYQQTPGQGLQFLFEYFSETQRNKGNFPGRFSGRQFSNSRSEMNVSTLELGDSALYLCASSWGPGLAGAEQYFGPGTRLTVT.

The V gene is TRBV21-1, the J gene TRBJ2-3. TRBV21-1 is described as a pseudogene. The CDR3 length is 17 residues. The CDR3 bases are TGTGCCAGCAGCAAAGAGTCGTCGGGGCCCCGCACAGATACGCAGTATTTT. Protein sequence: CASSKESSGPRTDTQYF.

This chain joins TRBV5-1 and TRBJ2-1, with 12 bases identical to TRBD2. The CDR3 spans 17 residues. V was clipped by 1 base and J by 6 bases; unmatched bases: 8. Germline CDR1 and CDR2: SGHRS and YFSETQ. The CDR3 reads CASSLRLAGGPGNEQFF. DNA for the CDR3: TGCGCCAGCAGCTTGAGGCTAGCGGGAGGGCCGGGCAATGAGCAGTTCTTC. Supplemented by reference TRBV5-1 and TRBJ2-1, the full variable domain reads KAGVTQTPRYLIKTRGQQVTLSCSPISGHRSVSWYQQTPGQGLQFLFEYFSETQRNKGNFPGRFSGRQFSNSRSEMNVSTLELGDSALYLCASSLRLAGGPGNEQFFGPGTRLTVL.